This T cell receptor beta chain was documented in a study of T cells in Graves' hyperthyroidism and ophthalmopathy. The CDR3 is 12 residues long. Germline values: CDR1 GTSNPN, CDR2 SVGIG (reference sequence). The V and J ends lost 2 bases and 9 bases respectively, with 11 bases between them. Regions amplified from RNA transcripts were the TCR beta CDR3 regions. Primed by the HTBI set, a first-round RT-PCR was run on the TCR CDR3. TCRdb recomputed calls from the multiplex PCR reads with MiXCR, one row per CDR3 protein. The sample consists of 550,000 to 850,000 distinct CDR3 sequences, approximately 18% of them appearing once.

The source material was blood. The J gene is TRBJ2-1, the V gene TRBV30; D is possibly TRBD1 (6 bases). The TCR comes from a woman aged 50 to 60 with Graves' hyperthyroidism that later progressed to Graves' ophthalmopathy. CDR3 sequence (DNA): TGTGCCTGGAGTTTCACAGGGAGTGAGCAGTTCTTC. Translating it yields CAWSFTGSEQFF.